The 5 T cell receptor beta chains below come from one sample, sequenced in a study of T cell responses to AZD1222 COVID-19 vaccine. TCRdb's table, derived via immunoSEQ multiplex PCR, lists solely in-frame clones and lacks some. The data show about 150,000 clones, with about 92% seen just once and around 18% held by the top ten. The specimen was peripheral blood, collected on day 0 of AZD1222 vaccination. The receptor set was obtained from an adult in good health.

The chain is built from TRBV14 and TRBJ1-2, with D perhaps matching TRBD1 (6 bases). Germline values: CDR1 SGHDN, CDR2 FVKESK. The CDR3 covers 13 residues. Trimming pared 6 bases from V and 8 bases from J, leaving 16 bases between. The CDR3 reads CASRGTRRYGYTF. In DNA form, the CDR3 reads TGTGCCAGCAGAGGGACAAGGCGGTACGGCTACACCTTC. Full variable domain (remainder filled in from reference TRBV14 and TRBJ1-2): EAGVTQFPSHSVIEKGQTVTLRCDPISGHDNLYWYRRVMGKEIKFLLHFVKESKQDESGMPNNRFLAERTGGTYSTLKVQPAELEDSGVYFCASRGTRRYGYTFGSGTRLTVV.

The chain employs TRBV5-1 and TRBJ2-3; a weak D match, TRBD2 (6 bases). The V gene lost 0 bases and the J gene lost 0 bases, with 14 bases spanning the gap. The CDR3 extends over 17 amino acids. Germline assignment: CDR1 SGHRS and CDR2 YFSETQ. CDR3 residues: CASSLASGSGSTDTQYF. The CDR3 DNA reads TGCGCCAGCAGCTTGGCGAGCGGGTCAGGAAGCACAGATACGCAGTATTTT.

The rearrangement joins TRBV19 to TRBJ1-6; no clear D. V was pared by 5 bases and J by 1 base, with 9 bases between. The CDR3 consists of 15 residues. CDR1 and CDR2 (germline): LNHDA, SQIVND (reference sequence). The CDR3 loop reads CASSPPGSYNSPLHF. The CDR3 DNA is TGTGCCAGTAGTCCCCCGGGATCCTATAATTCACCCCTCCACTTT.

The genes are TRBV10-3 and TRBJ2-7, with TRBD1 matching over 7 bases. J was trimmed by 3 bases and V by 10 bases; bases with no gene match: 9. Looked up from germline, CDR1 is ENHRY and CDR2 is SYGVKD. The CDR3 loop spans 13 amino acids. The CDR3 DNA follows: TGTGCCAGGAGACAGGGTACGGACTACGAGCAGTACTTC. This gives the protein CARRQGTDYEQYF.

This clone was picked up one time. The chain couples TRBV29-1 to TRBJ1-2; D gene unclear. CDR3 length equals 11 residues. The ends were cut back, 4 bases at V and 8 bases at J, with 11 bases in the middle. Germline V gene lookup returns CDR1 SQVTM and CDR2 ANQGSEA. This CDR3 reads CSVVLNGGYTF. Written as DNA, the CDR3 is TGCAGCGTTGTCCTTAACGGCGGCTACACCTTC.